The rows below give T cell receptor beta chains drawn from one sample of a study of OX40 agonist ivuxolimab in advanced cancers. Repertoires were generated with immunoSEQ multiplex PCR, while TCRdb's copy carries only in-frame clones and drops some. The table includes 70,000 to 80,000 clones, roughly nine tenths detected once. This sample comprised CD4+ or CD8+ T cells sorted from blood, obtained in a trial of the OX40 agonist ivuxolimab. The receptors come from an adult with an advanced solid tumor such as melanoma, head and neck, liver or kidney cancer. Each CDR3 is given with its conserved first and last residue. D genes are given only for firm matches. The listing skips clone size in some rows; elsewhere it reads once, few, many or a size class.

TRBV9	TRBD2	TRBJ2-7	15	-	TGTGCCAGCAGCGTAGGGGGCGGGAGGGCCTACGAGCAGTACTTC	CASSVGGGRAYEQYF
TRBV9	-	TRBJ1-3	24	-	TGTGCCAGCAGCGTAGGACCGGGGTCTCTCAATGACCCGAGCTCAGGGACATTTGGAAACACCATATATTTT	CASSVGPGSLNDPSSGTFGNTIYF
TRBV6-5	-	TRBJ2-7	16	-	TGTGCCAGCAGTTACTCATCGACATCTGGTTTAAACGAGCAGTACTTC	CASSYSSTSGLNEQYF
TRBV18	-	TRBJ1-6	14	-	TGTGCCACCCAAGGGGCCGGTCGTAATTCACCCCTCCACTTT	CATQGAGRNSPLHF
TRBV7-9	-	TRBJ2-1	13	-	TGTGCCAGCAGCCCCCGGACCGTCGATGAGCAGTTCTTC	CASSPRTVDEQFF
TRBV10-3	-	TRBJ2-1	15	-	TGTGCCATCGGGGAGAGGGCAGCTTCTTACAATGAGCAGTTCTTC	CAIGERAASYNEQFF
TRBV6-1	TRBD2	TRBJ2-3	16	-	TGTGCCAGCAGTGAACCGGCTAGCGGACGCACAGATACGCAGTATTTT	CASSEPASGRTDTQYF
TRBV18	-	TRBJ2-2	15	once	TGTGCCAGCTCACCACAGGGGGCGAACACCGGGGAGCTGTTTTTT	CASSPQGANTGELFF
TRBV27	TRBD1	TRBJ2-7	15	-	TGTGCCAGCAGGGCGGGACAGGGTAGCTCCTACGAGCAGTACTTC	CASRAGQGSSYEQYF
TRBV9	TRBD2	TRBJ2-3	12	-	TGTGCCAGCAGCGACCGGGAGGACGCGCAGTATTTT	CASSDREDAQYF